Detailed here is one T cell receptor beta chain. The antigen it recognizes is unknown. No much larger clone exists at a distance of one base, and base qualities are not known. The roughly 39 donors, aged roughly 6 to 95 years, were systemically healthy Caucasian individuals from Russia. About 10 milliliters of peripheral blood were drawn from each donor into EDTA-treated Vacutainer tubes. Ficoll-Paque density-gradient centrifugation was used to isolate PBMCs, with at least 6 million obtained per sample. Total RNA, at least 6 micrograms per sample, was extracted from PBMCs with Trizol reagent. Naive CD45RAhigh/CD27high T cell percentages were measured by flow cytometry on a PBMC aliquot from every donor. The data stem from a study of blood T cells in healthy people across ages (dated by TCRdb to 2013 to 2016). For context, the study as a whole: Template switching captured roughly one uniquely barcoded TCR beta cDNA molecule per two T cells in model experiments. To track age-related changes in TCR beta repertoire diversity, the study relied on deep sequencing normalized with unique cDNA molecular identifiers. The donors were divided into four age groups: young (average about 16 years), middle-aged (around 37), aged (about 62) and long-lived (nearly 85). The study analyzed two additional independent replicas of 1 million unique cDNA reads from the same blood draw for two donors, one aged 18 to 29 and one aged 80 or older. The paper as a whole reports these results and caveats: Total diversity estimates from one million sequenced T cells were considered lower bounds and underestimates. Compared with the aged group, more naive CD4+ T cells, fewer expanded clones and increased TCR diversity were shown by the long-lived group, suggesting age selection. Observed TCR beta diversity per million T cells fell roughly linearly with age, and a significant reduction was already apparent by age roughly 40. Bulk unsorted PBMC profiling prevented conclusive comparison of naive and antigen-experienced compartments. Because donor CMV infection status was unknown, age-related changes in expanded clonotypes were potentially confounded. There was a strong correlation between observed TCR beta diversity and the percentage of naive T cells measured by flow cytometry.

From its cysteine to its phenylalanine, the CDR3 spans 13 amino acids. The CDR3 DNA has 39 bases and is translated from base 1. Between the V and J ends, shortened by 5 bases and 3 bases respectively, the junction contains 10 bases. The germline V gene (reference sequence) supplies CDR1 SEHNR and CDR2 FQNEAQ. Library method: 5' RACE. TCRdb records Illumina HiSeq 2500 as the sequencer. A second PCR of about 7 to 12 cycles was run with a J-beta primer mix and a sample-barcoded 5' primer. Each TCR beta cDNA molecule received a unique molecular identifier from a template-switch 5' adaptor carrying 12 random nucleotides. Each sample yielded at least 2.5 million CDR3-containing paired-end reads. The Mint cDNA synthesis kit, primed by a TRBC-specific oligonucleotide, was used to synthesize first-strand cDNA from all RNA. After uracil-DNA glycosylase treatment, a first 18-cycle PCR used universal primers M1SS and BC2_uni_R on all cDNA. On the study's bioinformatics: For normalization, 1 million high-quality reads were randomly selected from each sample, with every read carrying a distinct molecular identifier. Instead of being binned into consensus sequences, reads with shared molecular identifiers were discarded. MiTCR, set to a Q25 quality threshold and the strictest error-elimination algorithm, was used for CDR3 identification, clonotype clustering and error correction. A nonparametric unseen species model with Euler transformation was used to estimate lower-bound total TCR beta diversity. Clones were called with MiXCR by TCRdb after fastp trimmed the public reads at Q25, and only in-frame beta chains were retained. All rows with the same CDR3 protein become a single entry with the most common DNA and genes. In this record, the V and J calls reflect TCRdb's handling and not the investigators' own analysis. For this sample the table gives 700,000 to 900,000 distinct CDR3 sequences, of which about 26% were detected only once. The ten largest clonotypes hold around 2.9% of the sample.

The sample was also reused in another study, on T cells of mothers and their children. From that second study: Donors were nine systemically healthy Caucasian individuals: three mothers and their six children. cDNA synthesis consumed the entire amount of extracted RNA, loaded at approximately 1.6 ug RNA in each 15 ul reaction. Sample barcodes and 2-4 random nucleotides were added via the M1S primer in the second PCR. Each mother yielded over 8.5 million TCR beta CDR3 reads and each child 2.5 million to 3.5 million reads. In both related and unrelated pairs, thymic selection shapes the output of TCR recombination in a similar way, with inherited differences having only a minor effect. Normalized repertoire overlap was always slightly but never significantly higher in related than unrelated mother-child pairs. No persistent microchimeric T cell clones were found, with a detection sensitivity of around 100 clones per million clonotypes. Deep NGS was used in the study to compare the TCR beta repertoires of mothers and children and to look for features that separate related mother-child pairs from unrelated individuals. Mothers averaged about 40 +/- 4 years of age and children averaged around 10 +/- 4 years. After adapter ligation with NEBNext reagents, the libraries were sequenced on Illumina HiSeq 2000 with 100+100 nt paired-end reads. To prevent cross-contamination, the mother and child libraries were prepared one month apart and sequenced in separate runs. For each donor, somewhere between roughly 450,000 and 2,100,000 distinct TCR beta clonotypes were identified. Naive TCR beta clonotypes were estimated from low-frequency clonotypes matched to each donor's FACS-determined naive share, without sorting.

Sequencing input: blood. This clonotype originated in a boy younger than 18 in good health. The sequence joins TRBV7-9 to TRBJ1-2; tentative D gene TRBD1, with 5 bases matching. CDR3 sequence: CASSHGGDYGYTF. The nucleotide sequence reads TGTGCCAGCAGCCACGGGGGGGACTATGGCTACACCTTC.